At least ten counts were recorded for the clone carrying this T cell receptor beta chain. The data were taken from a study of regulatory T cells in long-lasting Graves disease. Germline V lookup: CDR1 MNHNS, CDR2 SASEGT. The CDR3 totals 15 residues. V dropped 2 bases and J dropped 4 bases, with 14 bases sitting between them. Construction of TCR beta libraries relied on iRepertoire HTBI primers and on Arm-PCR targeting CDR3 regions. TCRdb called the multiplex PCR reads again in MiXCR, with one record for every CDR3 protein. This table has just over 600,000 distinct CDR3 sequences, approximately 15% appearing once. Described time point: newly diagnosed GD, antithyroid drugs for less than 3 months. Construction of the TCR library relied on RNA isolated from PBMCs. The sample also formed part of further work on T cells in Graves' hyperthyroidism and ophthalmopathy.

This chain connects TRBV6-1 to TRBJ1-2, with D perhaps TRBD1 (6 bases). The sample was peripheral blood mononuclear cells (PBMCs), taken at new diagnosis, from a patient treated with antithyroid drugs. This sequence originates from a woman aged 25-40 years with Graves disease. The CDR3 region is CASSEIGPRGYGYTF. Written as DNA, the CDR3 is TGTGCCAGCAGTGAAATCGGGCCCAGGGGCTATGGCTACACCTTC.